These 9 T cell receptor beta chains share one sample of origin, sequenced in a study of response to subunit inactivated influenza vaccine. TCRdb analysed the RT-PCR reads with MiXCR anew, one entry per CDR3 protein. The sample gives about 160,000 distinct CDR3 sequences, roughly a tenth of which show up once; roughly 33% is in the top ten. The source was CD8+ T cells sorted from PBMCs, collected around 25 months after vaccination. These TCRs come from a man between 45 and 75 years old who received an inactivated influenza vaccine.

This clonotype was recorded at least ten times. The gene calls are TRBV24-1 and TRBJ2-3; tentatively, D is TRBD1 (5 bases). This CDR3 comprises 14 residues. Germline lookup yields CDR1 KGHDR and CDR2 SFDVKD. V was shortened by 3 bases and J by 4 bases, with 10 bases between the two germline ends. The DNA of the CDR3 is TGTGCCACCAGTGATGCTTCAGGGCCAGATACGCAGTATTTT. The encoded protein is CATSDASGPDTQYF.

V usage is TRBV2 and J usage is TRBJ2-2; 11 positions match TRBD2. J gave up 6 bases and V 0 bases, and 0 bases lay outside the gene matches. The CDR3 loop spans 15 amino acids. Germline lookup yields CDR1 SNHLY and CDR2 FYNNEI. CDR3 region: CASSEASGGAGELFF. The DNA for the CDR3 is TGTGCCAGCAGTGAAGCTAGCGGGGGGGCCGGGGAGCTGTTTTTT.

This chain links TRBV12-3 or TRBV12-4 with TRBJ1-2, with D possibly matching TRBD1 (5 bases). There are 16 residues in the CDR3. The V end was cut by 4 bases, the J end by 6 bases, with 21 bases between. CDR3 coding DNA: TGTGCCAGCAGTTCCTACCGTCAAGGGGCGGGGGATGGCTACACCTTC. Encoded protein: CASSSYRQGAGDGYTF.

This clonotype was seen more than once but under ten times. The chain joins TRBV4-1 to TRBJ1-3; no definite D call. Germline CDR1 reads MGHRA; CDR2 reads YSYEKL. V was shortened by 1 base and J by 1 base, with 11 bases between the two germline ends. The CDR3 length is 16 residues. In DNA form, the CDR3 reads TGCGCCAGCAGCCAAGTGGTTCCGGGATCTGGAAACACCATATATTTT. It is translated as CASSQVVPGSGNTIYF.

The count of this clonotype is one. At one end, the junction sequence differs from germline, possibly due to a read error. V is TRBV6-5 and J is TRBJ1-1, with D uncertain. The germline gives CDR1 MNHEY, CDR2 SVGAGI. The CDR3 is made up of 13 amino acids. The CDR3 loop reads CPSSYSDGTEAFF. In DNA, the CDR3 is TGTCCCAGCAGTTACTCGGACGGCACTGAAGCTTTCTTT.

In this sample, this clonotype turned up a few times. This rearrangement joins TRBV27 to TRBJ2-1, with 8 positions matching TRBD1. There are 15 residues in the CDR3. V was clipped by 7 bases and J by 5 bases; unmatched bases: 10. CDR1 and CDR2 from the germline V gene are MNHEY and SMNVEV (reference sequence). CDR3 in amino acids: CASTPIGTGHNEQFF. The CDR3 region has the DNA TGTGCCAGCACACCAATCGGGACAGGTCACAATGAGCAGTTCTTC.

The rearrangement uses TRBV6-1 and TRBJ2-6; D gene ambiguous. Trimming took 6 bases from V and 0 from J, leaving 9 bases between them. CDR1 and CDR2 from the germline V gene are MNHNS and SASEGT. This CDR3 spans 15 amino acids. CDR3 sequence reads: CASRQSYSGANVLTF. As DNA, the CDR3 is TGTGCCAGCAGACAGAGTTACTCTGGGGCCAACGTCCTGACTTTC.

There are a few counts of this clonotype. This rearrangement joins TRBV21-1 to TRBJ1-5; TRBD1 is the table's D call, not checked against the DNA. TRBV21-1 corresponds to a pseudogene. The CDR3 is 16 residues long. The CDR3 region is CASSKGRGVSNQPQHF. CDR3 nucleotide sequence: TGTGCCAGCAGCAAAGGGCGGGGGGTTAGCAATCAGCCCCAGCATTTT.

J is TRBJ2-7 and V is TRBV6-5; 11 bases fit TRBD1. The germline V gene encodes CDR1 MNHEY and CDR2 SVGAGI. V lost 10 bases to trimming and J lost 5 bases; unmatched junction nucleotides: 4. The CDR3 runs to 12 residues. The CDR3 loop reads CATRTGGHEQYF. In DNA, the CDR3 is TGTGCCACTCGGACAGGGGGCCACGAGCAGTACTTC.